This is a list of T cell receptor beta chains from one sample in a study of cytomegalovirus exposure and HLA in healthy donors. Using immunoSEQ multiplex PCR, the repertoire was profiled, and TCRdb retains in-frame clones only, with some absent. The sample consists of about 130,000 clones, 75% to 90% of them appearing once. The sample comprised PBMCs. These receptors originate from a middle-aged woman in good health and CMV-seronegative. Each CDR3 is given with its conserved first and last residue. Each record gives: D gene, V gene, J gene, clone size, CDR3 DNA, CDR3 protein. D genes are given only for firm matches. Clone size is stated in some rows and not others, as once, few, many or a class when expanded.

>NA|TRBV6-5|TRBJ1-1|NA
TGTGCCAGCAACCGGGGGAACGGGGCTGAAGCTTTCTTT
CASNRGNGAEAFF
>NA|TRBV2|TRBJ1-1|NA
TGTGCCAACAACAGGGAGATGAACACTGAAGCTTTCTTT
CANNREMNTEAFF
>TRBD1|TRBV5-1|TRBJ2-2|NA
TGCGCCAGCAGCTCCCACAGGGGGCCGCGCACCGGGGAGCTGTTTTTT
CASSSHRGPRTGELFF
>NA|TRBV19|TRBJ2-1|NA
TGTGCCAGTAGTATTCAGGGGCCGAATGAGCAGTTCTTC
CASSIQGPNEQFF
>NA|TRBV6-5|TRBJ1-6|NA
TGTGCCAGCAGTGTTAATCGGTCACCCCTCCACTTT
CASSVNRSPLHF
>NA|TRBV7-8|TRBJ2-5|NA
TGTGCCAGCAGCAGGAGGGTCCGTGACAGAGTAAAAGAGACCCAGTACTTC
CASSRRVRDRVKETQYF
>TRBD1|TRBV10-3|TRBJ2-7|few
TGTGCCATCAGTGACGGGACAGGGGGGTACGAGCAGTACTTC
CAISDGTGGYEQYF
>TRBD1|TRBV6-6|TRBJ1-2|NA
TGTGCCAGCACCGGGACAGGGGGTAGAAGCTATGGCTACACCTTC
CASTGTGGRSYGYTF
>TRBD1|TRBV7-8|TRBJ1-5|NA
TGTGCCAGCAGCTTAGGTGGGACAGGGTGGTGGCCCCAGCATTTT
CASSLGGTGWWPQHF
>NA|TRBV5-1|TRBJ2-7|NA
TGCGCCAGCAGCCTACAGGGTCCGGTCTTCTACGAGCAGTACTTC
CASSLQGPVFYEQYF
>TRBD2|TRBV10-1|TRBJ2-3|NA
TGCGCCAGCAGGGCGGGAGGCCCCACAGATACGCAGTATTTT
CASRAGGPTDTQYF
>TRBD1|TRBV7-2|TRBJ2-2|NA
TGTGCCAGCAGCTCGACAGGGGGCCTCGGGGAGCTGTTTTTT
CASSSTGGLGELFF
>NA|TRBV15|TRBJ2-5|NA
TGTGCCACCAGCAGAGACCGAGCACGAGAGACCCAGTACTTC
CATSRDRARETQYF
>NA|TRBV7-2|TRBJ2-7|NA
TGTGCCAGCAGCTTAGGTGCGGGTGGCTACGAGCAGTACTTC
CASSLGAGGYEQYF
>NA|TRBV7-2|TRBJ2-7|NA
TGTGCCAGCAGCCCACCCTCGGGTTACGAGCAGTACTTC
CASSPPSGYEQYF
>TRBD2|TRBV28|TRBJ2-7|few
TGTGCCAGCAGGGACCGGGCTAGCGGGAGCCATACCTACGAGCAGTACTTC
CASRDRASGSHTYEQYF